This is a list of T cell receptor beta chains from one sample in a study of T cell repertoires in cytomegalovirus infection. These TCRs' antigens remain unknown. TCRdb re-called the reads with MiXCR, one entry per CDR3 protein. The data contain 700,000 to 850,000 distinct CDR3 sequences, 30% to 35% of them singletons. The sequences come from cultured CD8+ T cells from PBMCs, collected from culture after CMV antigen stimulation. The receptors were gathered from a human donor in good health (CMV status not recorded). Some clones in this sample may be carry-over from other donors' samples. CDR3s include the opening cysteine and the closing phenylalanine or tryptophan. A D gene is named only where the DNA matches it firmly. Rows may omit the clone size; those that give it use once, few, many or a size class.

V	J	D	size	CDR3	DNA
TRBV29-1	TRBJ2-1	TRBD2	few	CSVGGGLGNEQFF	TGCAGCGTTGGCGGGGGGCTCGGCAATGAGCAGTTCTTC
TRBV7-2	TRBJ1-3	-	many	CASSLEGAGAAGNTIYF	TGTGCCAGCAGCTTAGAAGGGGCGGGGGCGGCTGGAAACACCATATATTTT
TRBV4-1	TRBJ1-5	TRBD1	few	CASSQGTGSLDQPQHF	TGCGCCAGCAGCCAAGGGACAGGGAGTCTCGATCAGCCCCAGCATTTT
TRBV7-8	TRBJ1-2	TRBD1	many	CASSFLTGGTNYGYTF	TGTGCCAGCAGCTTTCTGACAGGGGGAACGAACTATGGCTACACCTTC
TRBV11-3	TRBJ2-1	TRBD2	-	CASSLGGLGFGPCNEQFF	TGTGCCAGCAGCTTAGGCGGACTAGGTTTCGGTCCTTGCAATGAGCAGTTCTTC
TRBV6-5	TRBJ2-2	-	few	CASSYSRVGELFF	TGTGCCAGCAGTTACTCGAGGGTCGGGGAGCTGTTTTTT
TRBV2	TRBJ1-5	TRBD1	-	CASRPGTDNRPQHF	TGTGCCAGCAGGCCTGGGACAGACAATCGGCCCCAGCATTTT
TRBV6-1	TRBJ2-3	-	few	CASSARGFTDTQYF	TGTGCCAGCAGTGCTCGGGGCTTCACAGATACGCAGTATTTT
TRBV5-6	TRBJ2-1	-	few	CASSFERGAGRRFF	TGTGCCAGCAGCTTTGAAAGAGGGGCAGGCCGCCGGTTCTTC
TRBV11-2	TRBJ1-1	-	few	CASSLAFAGNNAEAFF	TGTGCCAGCAGCTTAGCTTTCGCCGGTAACAATGCTGAAGCTTTCTTT
TRBV6-1	TRBJ1-5	-	many	CASSALRYSNQPQHF	TGTGCCAGCAGCGCCCTCAGGTATAGCAATCAGCCCCAGCATTTT
TRBV15	TRBJ2-3	TRBD2	-	CATSTPSGGASDTQYF	TGTGCCACCAGCACTCCTAGCGGGGGGGCCTCAGATACGCAGTATTTT
TRBV19	TRBJ2-7	TRBD1	-	CASSTASGTEGEQYF	TGTGCCAGTAGTACAGCCTCCGGGACAGAAGGCGAGCAGTACTTC
TRBV19	TRBJ1-2	-	-	CASRPSGRPHGYTF	TGTGCCAGTAGGCCCTCTGGGAGGCCCCATGGCTACACCTTC
TRBV12-3/TRBV12-4	TRBJ2-3	TRBD1	few	CASSQGTGKTDTQYF	TGTGCCAGCAGTCAAGGGACAGGGAAGACAGATACGCAGTATTTT
TRBV12-3/TRBV12-4	TRBJ2-5	TRBD2	few	CASSLDPAGGQETQYF	TGTGCCAGCAGTTTAGACCCAGCGGGAGGCCAAGAGACCCAGTACTTC
TRBV6-6	TRBJ2-7	-	many	CASSYSGGSYEQYF	TGTGCCAGCAGTTACTCGGGGGGCTCCTACGAGCAGTACTTC
TRBV12-5	TRBJ1-6	-	-	CASGLWGLSLSADNSPLHF	TGTGCTAGTGGTTTGTGGGGGCTATCCCTTTCAGCCGATAATTCACCCCTCCACTTT
TRBV6-1	TRBJ2-7	-	few	CASSEAPTGGPYEQYF	TGTGCCAGCAGTGAAGCCCCAACGGGGGGCCCCTACGAGCAGTACTTC
TRBV6-8	TRBJ2-2	-	few	CASSYPGPRELFF	TGTGCCAGCAGTTACCCAGGACCGAGGGAGCTGTTTTTT
TRBV7-9	TRBJ1-2	TRBD1	-	CASSSPERDSYGYTF	TGTGCCAGCAGCTCTCCCGAACGGGACAGCTATGGCTACACCTTC
TRBV10-3	TRBJ2-5	-	-	CAITAGPEETQYF	TGTGCCATCACAGCCGGACCTGAAGAGACCCAGTACTTC
TRBV5-1	TRBJ2-3	TRBD2	-	CASSLPGGGARDTQYF	TGCGCCAGCAGCCTCCCTGGCGGGGGGGCCAGAGATACGCAGTATTTT
TRBV12-3/TRBV12-4	TRBJ2-1	TRBD2	-	CVSSFLPGTREQFF	TGTGTCAGCAGTTTCTTACCCGGGACTAGGGAGCAGTTCTTC
TRBV7-2	TRBJ2-5	-	many	CASSLVLLGRETQYF	TGTGCCAGCAGCTTAGTATTATTGGGGCGAGAGACCCAGTACTTC
TRBV6-5	TRBJ2-2	-	few	CASSFPRGPKPNTGELFF	TGTGCCAGCAGTTTCCCCCGGGGGCCGAAACCAAACACCGGGGAGCTGTTTTTT
TRBV19	TRBJ1-2	-	-	CASQEGSPRGGYTF	TGTGCCAGCCAAGAAGGGTCCCCTCGGGGAGGCTACACCTTC
TRBV19	TRBJ1-5	-	-	CASSISPTGNQPQHF	TGTGCCAGTAGTATATCCCCCACGGGCAATCAGCCCCAGCATTTT
TRBV7-2	TRBJ2-1	TRBD2	few	CASSLEGGTSGVPSYNEQFF	TGTGCCAGCAGCTTAGAAGGCGGGACTAGCGGGGTCCCATCCTACAATGAGCAGTTCTTC
TRBV9	TRBJ2-1	TRBD1	-	CASSLHDRASKSEQFF	TGTGCCAGCAGCCTCCATGACAGGGCGTCCAAGAGTGAGCAGTTCTTC
TRBV27	TRBJ2-3	TRBD1	-	CASSRLGQGSTDTQYF	TGTGCCAGCAGTCGGCTGGGACAGGGAAGCACAGATACGCAGTATTTT
TRBV6-1	TRBJ1-1	-	few	CASSYMGHDTEAFF	TGTGCCAGCAGTTATATGGGACATGACACTGAAGCTTTCTTT
TRBV12-3/TRBV12-4	TRBJ1-1	-	many	CASAPLRVTTEAFF	TGTGCCAGCGCGCCCCTAAGGGTCACCACTGAAGCTTTCTTT
TRBV19	TRBJ1-2	-	once	CASSIDRNGGPTNYGYTF	TGTGCCAGTAGTATAGATCGGAACGGGGGGCCGACAAACTATGGCTACACCTTC
TRBV7-6	TRBJ2-7	TRBD2	-	CASSIRLAGGHEQYF	TGTGCCAGCAGCATCCGACTAGCGGGGGGCCACGAGCAGTACTTC
TRBV5-5	TRBJ2-7	-	few	CASGLGQSSYEQYF	TGTGCCAGCGGCCTTGGACAGTCTTCCTACGAGCAGTACTTC
TRBV12-3/TRBV12-4	TRBJ2-1	-	-	CASSLGSHSYNEQFF	TGTGCCAGCAGTTTAGGTTCACACTCCTACAATGAGCAGTTCTTC
TRBV6-6	TRBJ2-7	-	-	CATRQDTYEQYF	TGTGCCACCCGACAGGACACCTACGAGCAGTACTTC
TRBV4-3	TRBJ1-4	-	-	CASSQDPTRARPFKEKLFF	TGCGCCAGCAGCCAAGATCCCACCAGGGCTCGGCCCTTTAAAGAAAAACTGTTTTTT
TRBV9	TRBJ2-3	-	few	CASGHRRPDTQYF	TGTGCCAGCGGTCACAGACGACCAGATACGCAGTATTTT
TRBV7-6	TRBJ2-7	TRBD1	few	CASSLGPDRATYEQYF	TGTGCCAGCAGCTTAGGTCCCGACAGGGCCACCTACGAGCAGTACTTC
TRBV27	TRBJ1-2	-	-	CASSLSAGTRNGYTF	TGTGCCAGCAGTTTATCTGCAGGGACTAGGAATGGCTACACCTTC